Listed below are T cell receptor beta chains from one sample, sequenced in a study of cytomegalovirus exposure and HLA in healthy donors. Repertoires were generated with immunoSEQ multiplex PCR, while TCRdb's copy carries only in-frame clones and drops some. The sample includes 100,000 to 150,000 clones, 80% of them seen just once. Sequencing was performed on PBMCs. These receptors all stem from a man aged 25-45 years in good health and CMV-seropositive. Each CDR3 is given with its conserved first and last residue. D genes are given only for firm matches. Clone size, where shown, is once, few, many, or a class for clones that have expanded.

cdr3_nt cdr3_aa j_call clone_size d_call v_call
TGTGCCACCTCTAACGATCCGGTCGACTATGGCTACACCTTC CATSNDPVDYGYTF TRBJ1-2 - - TRBV2
TGTGCCAGCAGCCTCGTGGGGTGGGGGCTCTACAATGAGCAGTTCTTC CASSLVGWGLYNEQFF TRBJ2-1 - - TRBV6-4
TGCGCCAGCAGCCTGCTGCGGGGATTAGCGGGAAGCGGGCAGTTCTTC CASSLLRGLAGSGQFF TRBJ2-1 - TRBD2 TRBV5-1
TGTGCCAGCAGTAAACCGGGACAGACTAACTATGGCTACACCTTC CASSKPGQTNYGYTF TRBJ1-2 - TRBD1 TRBV28
TGTGCCAGCAGTTCTCGTCTAGCGTCATCCACAGATACGCAGTATTTT CASSSRLASSTDTQYF TRBJ2-3 - - TRBV27
TGTGCCAGCAGCCTTCTTGCGGGACAGCCCCCCTACGAGCAGTACTTC CASSLLAGQPPYEQYF TRBJ2-7 - - TRBV5-6
TGTGCCAGCTCACCATTGGGGCCGGGAGATACGCAGTATTTT CASSPLGPGDTQYF TRBJ2-3 - - TRBV18
TGTGCCGGACGGGACACCTCCTACGAGCAGTACTTC CAGRDTSYEQYF TRBJ2-7 - - TRBV30
TGCAGTGCTATTAGGGGCGATGAGCAGTTCTTC CSAIRGDEQFF TRBJ2-1 - - TRBV20-1
TGTGCTAGCCTAGCCGTTCCTCGGGGCACCGGGGAGCTGTTTTTT CASLAVPRGTGELFF TRBJ2-2 - - TRBV12-5
TGTGCCAGCAGCCAACGAGACAGGGCCCACGAGCAGTACTTC CASSQRDRAHEQYF TRBJ2-7 - TRBD1 TRBV4-2
TGTGCCAGCAGTGTGTCAGGGTCCTACGAGCAGTACTTC CASSVSGSYEQYF TRBJ2-7 few - TRBV2
TGTGCCAGCAGCGTACTTCCGGGATACAATGAGCAGTTCTTC CASSVLPGYNEQFF TRBJ2-1 - - TRBV9
TGTGCCAGCAGCGTGACTAAAAACTACGAGCAGTACTTC CASSVTKNYEQYF TRBJ2-7 once - TRBV9
TGTGCCAGCCAATCCCTTTGGAGGGGGCGTTTCACTGAAGCTTTCTTT CASQSLWRGRFTEAFF TRBJ1-1 few TRBD1 TRBV19
TGTGCCAGCAGCATTACCGGGACAGGGCACACCGGGGAGCTGTTTTTT CASSITGTGHTGELFF TRBJ2-2 - TRBD1 TRBV7-9
TGCGCCAGCAGCCAAGATCGGGGAGACGACCCCAGGGGAGAGCAGTACTTC CASSQDRGDDPRGEQYF TRBJ2-7 - - TRBV4-1
TGCGCCAGCAGCTACCCCAGGGGGAGCTCTGGAAACACCATATATTTT CASSYPRGSSGNTIYF TRBJ1-3 few TRBD1 TRBV4-1
TGCAGCGTCCAACTAGGACAGGGCCTTACCTACGAGCAGTACTTC CSVQLGQGLTYEQYF TRBJ2-7 - TRBD1 TRBV29-1
TGCGCCAGCAAATCTTGGGAGTCTGAAGCTTTCTTT CASKSWESEAFF TRBJ1-1 - - TRBV10-1